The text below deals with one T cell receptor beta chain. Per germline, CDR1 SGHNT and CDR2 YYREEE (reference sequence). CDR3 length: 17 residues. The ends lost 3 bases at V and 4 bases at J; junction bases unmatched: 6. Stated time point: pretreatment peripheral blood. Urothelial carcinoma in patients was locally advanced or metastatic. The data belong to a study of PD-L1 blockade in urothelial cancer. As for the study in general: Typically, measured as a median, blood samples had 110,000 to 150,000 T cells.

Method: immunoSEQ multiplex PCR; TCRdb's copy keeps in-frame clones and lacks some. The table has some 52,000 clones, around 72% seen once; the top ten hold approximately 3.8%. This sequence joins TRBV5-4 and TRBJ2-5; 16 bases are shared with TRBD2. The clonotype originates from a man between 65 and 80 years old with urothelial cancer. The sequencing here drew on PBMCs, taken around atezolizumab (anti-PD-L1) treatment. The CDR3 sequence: CASSSGTSGGALETQYF. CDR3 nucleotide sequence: TGTGCCAGCAGCTCCGGGACTAGCGGGGGGGCCTTAGAGACCCAGTACTTC.